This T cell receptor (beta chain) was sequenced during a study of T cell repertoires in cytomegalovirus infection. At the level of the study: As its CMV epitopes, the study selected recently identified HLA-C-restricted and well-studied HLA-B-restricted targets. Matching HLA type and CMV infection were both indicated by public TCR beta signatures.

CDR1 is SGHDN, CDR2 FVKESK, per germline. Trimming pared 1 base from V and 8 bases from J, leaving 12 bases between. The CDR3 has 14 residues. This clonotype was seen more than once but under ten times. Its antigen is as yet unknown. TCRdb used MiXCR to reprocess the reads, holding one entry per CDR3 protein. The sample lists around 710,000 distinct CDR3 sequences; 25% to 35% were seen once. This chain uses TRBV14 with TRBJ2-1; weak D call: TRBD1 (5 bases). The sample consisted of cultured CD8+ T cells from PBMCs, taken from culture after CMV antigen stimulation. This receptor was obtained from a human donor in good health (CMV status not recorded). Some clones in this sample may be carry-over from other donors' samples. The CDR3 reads CASSQVWGTDEQFF. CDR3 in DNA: TGTGCCAGCAGCCAAGTTTGGGGCACGGATGAGCAGTTCTTC.